Listed below are T cell receptor beta chains from one sample, sequenced in a study of blood T cell repertoires in COVID-19. Some clones are missing from TCRdb's copy, which holds only in-frame ones; the method was immunoSEQ multiplex PCR. The sample records under 300,000 clones, over 80% being singletons. The material sequenced was peripheral blood. These receptors were obtained from a man aged 30 to 45 who had recovered from COVID-19. CDR3s include the opening cysteine and the closing phenylalanine or tryptophan. A D gene is named only where the DNA matches it firmly. A row's size may be missing; if present it is once, few, many or a size class.

v_gene: TRBV6-4
j_gene: TRBJ1-1
abundance: .
d_gene: .
CDR3nt: TGTGCCAGCAGCGACAGCCCTAACTCTGAAGCTTTCTTT
CDR3aa: CASSDSPNSEAFF

v_gene: TRBV2
j_gene: TRBJ2-3
abundance: .
d_gene: .
CDR3nt: TGTGCCAGCAGTGAGCGGCAGGGTGCGTTCTTCACGCAGTATTTT
CDR3aa: CASSERQGAFFTQYF

v_gene: TRBV5-6
j_gene: TRBJ2-2
abundance: .
d_gene: TRBD1
CDR3nt: TGTGCCAGCAGGACAGGGGGAAGCACCGGGGAGCTGTTTTTT
CDR3aa: CASRTGGSTGELFF

v_gene: TRBV6-5
j_gene: TRBJ2-1
abundance: .
d_gene: TRBD2
CDR3nt: TGTGCCAGCAGTTACTCGGGGCTAGCGGGGACCAATGAGCAGTTCTTC
CDR3aa: CASSYSGLAGTNEQFF

v_gene: TRBV3-1/TRBV3-2
j_gene: TRBJ2-3
abundance: .
d_gene: .
CDR3nt: TGTGCCAGCAGCCAAGAGTCGCTCAGGGTTACAGATACGCAGTATTTT
CDR3aa: CASSQESLRVTDTQYF

v_gene: TRBV5-1
j_gene: TRBJ1-2
abundance: .
d_gene: .
CDR3nt: TGCGCCAGCAGGCCTCTTGGCCAGGACGGGGACTATGGCTACACCTTC
CDR3aa: CASRPLGQDGDYGYTF

v_gene: TRBV24-1
j_gene: TRBJ2-1
abundance: .
d_gene: .
CDR3nt: TGTGCCACCAGTGCTACAGGGCAGGGAGAGCAGTTCTTC
CDR3aa: CATSATGQGEQFF

v_gene: TRBV2
j_gene: TRBJ2-2
abundance: many
d_gene: .
CDR3nt: TGTGCCACTCAGAGGGCAGGACCCACCGGGGAGCTGTTTTTT
CDR3aa: CATQRAGPTGELFF

v_gene: TRBV6-5
j_gene: TRBJ2-2
abundance: .
d_gene: TRBD2
CDR3nt: TGTGCCAGCAGCCGGGGGGGCTCCAACACCGGGGAGCTGTTTTTT
CDR3aa: CASSRGGSNTGELFF

v_gene: TRBV10-1
j_gene: TRBJ1-1
abundance: .
d_gene: .
CDR3nt: TGCGCCAGGGGGGGGAACACTGAAGCTTTCTTT
CDR3aa: CARGGNTEAFF

v_gene: TRBV21-1
j_gene: TRBJ2-3
abundance: .
d_gene: .
CDR3nt: TGTGCCAGCAGCAAAGCGCGGGACGGGACTAGCGGGGGGGGGACAGATACGCAGTATTTT
CDR3aa: CASSKARDGTSGGGTDTQYF

v_gene: TRBV29-1
j_gene: TRBJ1-2
abundance: .
d_gene: TRBD1
CDR3nt: TGCAGCGTTAGGACCGGGACAGGGAATGGCGATGGCTACACCTTC
CDR3aa: CSVRTGTGNGDGYTF

v_gene: TRBV5-1
j_gene: TRBJ2-1
abundance: .
d_gene: TRBD1
CDR3nt: TGCGCCAGCAGCCGGGGACAGGGAGGCAATGAGCAGTTCTTC
CDR3aa: CASSRGQGGNEQFF

v_gene: TRBV11-2
j_gene: TRBJ2-5
abundance: .
d_gene: .
CDR3nt: TGTGCCAGCAGCTTAGTGTGGGGCGCGGGGGAGACCCAGTACTTC
CDR3aa: CASSLVWGAGETQYF

v_gene: TRBV11-2
j_gene: TRBJ2-1
abundance: .
d_gene: TRBD2
CDR3nt: TGTGCCAGCAGGATTCCGGGACTAGCTTCCCCAAATGAGCAGTTCTTC
CDR3aa: CASRIPGLASPNEQFF

v_gene: TRBV6-6
j_gene: TRBJ2-1
abundance: .
d_gene: .
CDR3nt: TGTGCCAGCAGTTACTACCGCGGGCCAGACAATGAGCAGTTCTTC
CDR3aa: CASSYYRGPDNEQFF

v_gene: TRBV6-1
j_gene: TRBJ2-7
abundance: .
d_gene: TRBD2
CDR3nt: TGTGCCAGCAGTGAGGGACTAGCGGGGGGCGAGCAGTACTTC
CDR3aa: CASSEGLAGGEQYF

v_gene: TRBV29-1
j_gene: TRBJ2-1
abundance: .
d_gene: TRBD1
CDR3nt: TGCAGCACTAAGTTGGGGGACAGAAATGAGCAGTTCTTC
CDR3aa: CSTKLGDRNEQFF

v_gene: TRBV2
j_gene: TRBJ1-2
abundance: .
d_gene: .
CDR3nt: TGTGCCAGCAGTCCCGACACAGGGATGCTTCTTGGCTACACCTTC
CDR3aa: CASSPDTGMLLGYTF

v_gene: TRBV19
j_gene: TRBJ1-6
abundance: .
d_gene: .
CDR3nt: TGTGCCAGTAGTATGGCACCTTCACCCCTCCACTTT
CDR3aa: CASSMAPSPLHF

v_gene: TRBV28
j_gene: TRBJ2-2
abundance: .
d_gene: TRBD2
CDR3nt: TGTGCCAGCAGCCTGACTAGCGGGGGCTTTTGGGCCGGGGAGCTGTTTTTT
CDR3aa: CASSLTSGGFWAGELFF

v_gene: TRBV11-2
j_gene: TRBJ2-7
abundance: few
d_gene: .
CDR3nt: TGTGCCAGCAGCGAACAGGGTTCGGGCGACGAGCAGTACTTC
CDR3aa: CASSEQGSGDEQYF

v_gene: TRBV6-5
j_gene: TRBJ1-1
abundance: .
d_gene: TRBD1
CDR3nt: TGTGCCAGCAGTTACAGACAGGGGAACACTGAAGCTTTCTTT
CDR3aa: CASSYRQGNTEAFF

v_gene: TRBV12-3/TRBV12-4
j_gene: TRBJ1-2
abundance: .
d_gene: TRBD1
CDR3nt: TGTGCCAGCAGTTGGACAGGGGCCTATGGCTACACCTTC
CDR3aa: CASSWTGAYGYTF

v_gene: TRBV27
j_gene: TRBJ1-2
abundance: .
d_gene: .
CDR3nt: TGTGCCAGCAGTTTATCGGGGGGGCCCTATGGCTACACCTTC
CDR3aa: CASSLSGGPYGYTF

v_gene: TRBV6-2/TRBV6-3
j_gene: TRBJ1-1
abundance: .
d_gene: TRBD1
CDR3nt: TGTGCCAGCAGTAGCCGCGGGACAGCTGAAGCTTTCTTT
CDR3aa: CASSSRGTAEAFF

v_gene: TRBV23-1
j_gene: TRBJ2-3
abundance: .
d_gene: TRBD1
CDR3nt: TGCGCCAGCAGTCAAAGGGACAGGGGGGGCACAGATACGCAGTATTTT
CDR3aa: CASSQRDRGGTDTQYF

v_gene: TRBV9
j_gene: TRBJ1-2
abundance: .
d_gene: .
CDR3nt: TGTGCCAGCAGCGTAGCAAGCGCAGATGGCTACACCTTC
CDR3aa: CASSVASADGYTF

v_gene: TRBV3-1/TRBV3-2
j_gene: TRBJ2-7
abundance: many
d_gene: .
CDR3nt: TGTGCCAGCAGCCAACTCCCGAGGGGGGGGGAGCAGTACTTC
CDR3aa: CASSQLPRGGEQYF

v_gene: TRBV9
j_gene: TRBJ2-1
abundance: once
d_gene: TRBD2
CDR3nt: TGTGCCAGCAGCGTAGAAGCGGGGGGGCGTGATGAGCAGTTCTTC
CDR3aa: CASSVEAGGRDEQFF

v_gene: TRBV7-3
j_gene: TRBJ1-2
abundance: .
d_gene: .
CDR3nt: TGTGCCAGCAGCGCAGGGGCAGAATATGGCTACACCTTC
CDR3aa: CASSAGAEYGYTF

v_gene: TRBV5-1
j_gene: TRBJ1-2
abundance: .
d_gene: .
CDR3nt: TGCGCCAGCAGCTTGGAACGGTATGGCTACACCTTC
CDR3aa: CASSLERYGYTF

v_gene: TRBV11-2
j_gene: TRBJ2-5
abundance: .
d_gene: .
CDR3nt: TGTGCCAGCAGCTTTGGAGGGGAAGAGACCCAGTACTTC
CDR3aa: CASSFGGEETQYF

v_gene: TRBV2
j_gene: TRBJ1-6
abundance: .
d_gene: .
CDR3nt: TGTGCCAGCAGTTTATCTTTGGTCCGGGGGGTAGACGGTTCACCCCTCCACTTT
CDR3aa: CASSLSLVRGVDGSPLHF

v_gene: TRBV7-9
j_gene: TRBJ1-6
abundance: .
d_gene: .
CDR3nt: TGTGCCAGCAGCTTAGCGGGCCCCAATTCACCCCTCCACTTT
CDR3aa: CASSLAGPNSPLHF

v_gene: TRBV5-1
j_gene: TRBJ2-5
abundance: .
d_gene: TRBD1
CDR3nt: TGCGCCAGCAGCTTGGTTTCAGGGGGCCAAGAGACCCAGTACTTC
CDR3aa: CASSLVSGGQETQYF

v_gene: TRBV7-9
j_gene: TRBJ1-1
abundance: .
d_gene: .
CDR3nt: TGTGCCAGCAGCCCAGAGGACAGAGGCACTGAAGCTTTCTTT
CDR3aa: CASSPEDRGTEAFF

v_gene: TRBV2
j_gene: TRBJ2-1
abundance: .
d_gene: .
CDR3nt: TGTGCCAGCAGCGAGCAGGCGGGGGCTCATGAGCAGTTCTTC
CDR3aa: CASSEQAGAHEQFF

v_gene: TRBV18
j_gene: TRBJ2-2
abundance: .
d_gene: TRBD1
CDR3nt: TGTGCCAGCTCACAAGGACAGGGCAACACCGGGGAGCTGTTTTTT
CDR3aa: CASSQGQGNTGELFF

v_gene: TRBV19
j_gene: TRBJ2-7
abundance: .
d_gene: TRBD2
CDR3nt: TGTGCCAGTAGTATTCTAGCGGGAGAGCAGTACTTC
CDR3aa: CASSILAGEQYF

v_gene: TRBV3-1/TRBV3-2
j_gene: TRBJ1-1
abundance: .
d_gene: .
CDR3nt: TGTGCCAGCAGCCAAGATCGCGGTGAAGCTTTCTTT
CDR3aa: CASSQDRGEAFF